This TCR beta chain was retrieved from a study of T cell changes during pregnancy in multiple sclerosis. The method was immunoSEQ multiplex PCR; TCRdb's version includes in-frame clones alone and lacks a portion of them. The sample includes around 50,000 clones, about 91% of them seen just once. CDR1 is LNHDA and CDR2 is SQIVND in the germline V gene (reference sequence). CDR3 size: 13 residues. The V end lost 7 bases, the J end lost 1 base, and 10 bases lay between the germline ends. This clone was observed a handful of times. This receptor was identified in a female donor with multiple sclerosis, enrolled in a pregnancy study. The starting material was CD4+ T cells from peripheral blood mononuclear cells, obtained in the second trimester of pregnancy. The chain carries TRBV19 and TRBJ1-1, with D unresolved. CDR3 sequence: CASKFGPNTEAFF. The CDR3 DNA follows: TGTGCCAGTAAATTTGGGCCGAACACTGAAGCTTTCTTT.